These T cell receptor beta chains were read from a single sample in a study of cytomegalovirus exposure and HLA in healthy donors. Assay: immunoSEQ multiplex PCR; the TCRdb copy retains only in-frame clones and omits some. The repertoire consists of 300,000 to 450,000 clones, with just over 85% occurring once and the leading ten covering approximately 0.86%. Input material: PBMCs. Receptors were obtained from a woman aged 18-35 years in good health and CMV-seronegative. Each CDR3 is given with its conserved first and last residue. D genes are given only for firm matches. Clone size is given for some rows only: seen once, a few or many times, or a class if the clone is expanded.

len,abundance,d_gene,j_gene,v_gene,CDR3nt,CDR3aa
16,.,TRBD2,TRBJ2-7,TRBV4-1,TGCGCCAGCGGGGGGGTGACTAGCGGTAGGTCCTACGAGCAGTACTTC,CASGGVTSGRSYEQYF
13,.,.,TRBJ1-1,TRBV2,TGTGCCAGCAGTGAAGCGCAGGGGACTGAAGCTTTCTTT,CASSEAQGTEAFF
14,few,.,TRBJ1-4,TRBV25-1,TGTGCCAGCAGTGCTCGAGGACAGATTGAAAAACTGTTTTTT,CASSARGQIEKLFF
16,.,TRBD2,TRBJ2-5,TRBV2,TGTGCCAGCAGTGAGGGGATTGCGGGAGGGATCAAGACCCAGTACTTC,CASSEGIAGGIKTQYF
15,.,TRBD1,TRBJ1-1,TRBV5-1,TGCGCCAGCAGCTTGGAAAGGACAGGGAACACTGAAGCTTTCTTT,CASSLERTGNTEAFF
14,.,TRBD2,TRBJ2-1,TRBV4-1,TGCGCCAGCAGCCAACCCGGGAGGCGGAATGAGCAGTTCTTC,CASSQPGRRNEQFF
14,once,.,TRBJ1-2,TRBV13,TGTGCCAGCAGCTTACGGACAGTCGGGAATGGCTACACCTTC,CASSLRTVGNGYTF
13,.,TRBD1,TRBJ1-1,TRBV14,TGTGCCACGTCCGCAGGGGGGAGGACTGAAGCTTTCTTT,CATSAGGRTEAFF
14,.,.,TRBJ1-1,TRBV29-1,TGCAGCGTTGATCCTTCAGGGCAGGGGACTGAAGCTTTCTTT,CSVDPSGQGTEAFF
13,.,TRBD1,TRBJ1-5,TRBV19,TGTGCCAGTAAGGGGGCTTACAATCAGCCCCAGCATTTT,CASKGAYNQPQHF
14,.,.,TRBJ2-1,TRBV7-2,TGTGCCAGCAGCTTATCCAGCGGCAACAATGAGCAGTTCTTC,CASSLSSGNNEQFF
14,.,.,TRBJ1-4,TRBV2,TGTGCCAGCAGTGAGAGCGGCACAGAGAAAAAACTGTTTTTT,CASSESGTEKKLFF
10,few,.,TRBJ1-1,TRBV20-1,TGCAGACCTTTACAGGGAGAAGCTTTCTTT,CRPLQGEAFF
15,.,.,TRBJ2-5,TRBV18,TGTGCCAGCTCACCGAGGACATCCGTGACGGAGACCCAGTACTTC,CASSPRTSVTETQYF
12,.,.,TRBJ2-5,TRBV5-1,TGCGCCAGCAGCTGGGGGCAGGAGACCCAGTACTTC,CASSWGQETQYF
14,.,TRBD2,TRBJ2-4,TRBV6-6,TGTGCCAGCAGCCGACTAGCGGGGGGAAACATTCAGTACTTC,CASSRLAGGNIQYF
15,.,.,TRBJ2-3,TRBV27,TGTGCCAGCAGTTTATCTCGAGCATACACAGATACGCAGTATTTT,CASSLSRAYTDTQYF
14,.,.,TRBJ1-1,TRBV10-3,TGTGCCATCAGCCCCGTAAACTCGAACACTGAAGCTTTCTTT,CAISPVNSNTEAFF
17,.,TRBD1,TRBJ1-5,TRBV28,TGTGCCAGCAGTTTCATGCCCAGGGGGCAGAGCAATCAGCCCCAGCATTTT,CASSFMPRGQSNQPQHF
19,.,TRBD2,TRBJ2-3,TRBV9,TGTGCCAGCAGCGCCGAGTGGACTAGCGGGAGTTCTAGCACAGATACGCAGTATTTT,CASSAEWTSGSSSTDTQYF
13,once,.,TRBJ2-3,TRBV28,TGTGCCAGCAGGGAAAGCGGCACAGATACGCAGTATTTT,CASRESGTDTQYF
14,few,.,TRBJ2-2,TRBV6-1,TGTGCCAGCAGTGAAGCCTGGGGGGCCGGGGAGCTGTTTTTT,CASSEAWGAGELFF
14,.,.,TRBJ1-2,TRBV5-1,TGCGCCAGCAGCCGGGGAGGGCAGGGTGACGGCTACACCTTC,CASSRGGQGDGYTF
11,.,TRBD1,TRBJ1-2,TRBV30,TGTGCCTGGGGGACAGGGAAAGGCTACACCTTC,CAWGTGKGYTF
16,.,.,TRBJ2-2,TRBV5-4,TGTGCCAGCAGCCGGAGGACAACTTCGGGGGCCGGGGAGCTGTTTTTT,CASSRRTTSGAGELFF
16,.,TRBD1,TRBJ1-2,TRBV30,TGTGCCCGAAACCTTTGGGACAGGGGGCAATCTGGTGGCTACACCTTC,CARNLWDRGQSGGYTF
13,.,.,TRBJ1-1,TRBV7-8,TGTGCCAGCAGACTACAGGGTTTCACTGAAGCTTTCTTT,CASRLQGFTEAFF
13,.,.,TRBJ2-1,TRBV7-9,TGTGCCAGCAGCTTTCGGGAGTTCAATGAGCAGTTCTTC,CASSFREFNEQFF
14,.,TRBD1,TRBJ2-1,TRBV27,TGTGCCAGCAGCCTGACGGCAGGGGGCAATGAGCAGTTCTTC,CASSLTAGGNEQFF
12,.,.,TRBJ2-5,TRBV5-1,TGCGCCAGCAGCCTCAACGCGGAGACCCAGTACTTC,CASSLNAETQYF
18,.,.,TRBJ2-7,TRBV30,TGTGCCTGGAGTGTACGGGGGATCGGGACCCGGAGCTCCTACGAGCAGTACTTC,CAWSVRGIGTRSSYEQYF
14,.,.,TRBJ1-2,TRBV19,TGTGCCAGTAGTATGGGCAGCCTCAACTATGGCTACACCTTC,CASSMGSLNYGYTF
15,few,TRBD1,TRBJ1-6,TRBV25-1,TGTGCCAGCAGTGGACCGGGACAGTATAATTCACCCCTCCACTTT,CASSGPGQYNSPLHF
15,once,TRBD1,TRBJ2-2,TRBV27,TGTGCCAGCAGAACAGGGGGCTGGGGCACCGGGGAGCTGTTTTTT,CASRTGGWGTGELFF
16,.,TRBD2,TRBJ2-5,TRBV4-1,TGCGCCAGCAGCCAAGATAAGCGGGAGGGCCTGGAGACCCAGTACTTC,CASSQDKREGLETQYF
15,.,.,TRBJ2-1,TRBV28,TGTGCCAGCAGTTTAAGAGGGTGGATCCTCAATGAGCAGTTCTTC,CASSLRGWILNEQFF
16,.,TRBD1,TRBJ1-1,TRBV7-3,TGTGCCAGCAGCTTGACAGGGACCCAAATGAACACTGAAGCTTTCTTT,CASSLTGTQMNTEAFF
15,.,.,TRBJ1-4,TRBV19,TGTGCCAGTACCCCCCTGGACAGCAGGAATGAAAAACTGTTTTTT,CASTPLDSRNEKLFF
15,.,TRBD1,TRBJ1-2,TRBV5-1,TGCGCCAGCAGCGCAACCTCCGGGACAGGGGACGGCTACACCTTC,CASSATSGTGDGYTF
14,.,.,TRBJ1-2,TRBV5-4,TGTGCCAGCAGCCTACAGCAGGGTAGTGTCGGCTACACCTTC,CASSLQQGSVGYTF
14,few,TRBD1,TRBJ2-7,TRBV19,TGTGCCAGTAGCGAGACAGGGGCGCCCCTCGAGCAGTACTTC,CASSETGAPLEQYF
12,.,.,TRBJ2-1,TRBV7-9,TGTGCCAGCAGCTTTCTCTACAATGAGCAGTTCTTC,CASSFLYNEQFF
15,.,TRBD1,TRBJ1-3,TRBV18,TGTGCCAGCTCACCCGGGACAGGGAATGGAAACACCATATATTTT,CASSPGTGNGNTIYF
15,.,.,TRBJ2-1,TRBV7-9,TGTGCCAGCAGCCCCTGGGCCCGAGATTTGTATGAGCAGTTCTTC,CASSPWARDLYEQFF
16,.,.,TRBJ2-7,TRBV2,TGTGCCACCGAAAATCAAGGGGCAGGGATCTCCTACGAGCAGTACTTC,CATENQGAGISYEQYF
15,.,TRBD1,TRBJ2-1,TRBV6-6,TGTGCCAGCAGTCCGACAGGGGAAGCCTACAATGAGCAGTTCTTC,CASSPTGEAYNEQFF
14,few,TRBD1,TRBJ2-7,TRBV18,TGTGCCAGCTCACCACAGGACAGGGATTACGAGCAGTACTTC,CASSPQDRDYEQYF
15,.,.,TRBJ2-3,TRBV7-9,TGTGCCAGCAGTCAGACCGAAGACTACACAGATACGCAGTATTTT,CASSQTEDYTDTQYF
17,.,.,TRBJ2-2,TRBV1,TGCACCAGCAGCCTCGAGCGGGGGGGCCCGGGCACCGGGGAGCTGTTTTTT,CTSSLERGGPGTGELFF
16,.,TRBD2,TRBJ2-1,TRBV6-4,TGTGCCAGCAGTGAAAAGGGGACTAGCGGAAACAATGAGCAGTTCTTC,CASSEKGTSGNNEQFF
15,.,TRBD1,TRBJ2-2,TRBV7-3,TGTGCCAGCAGTCCGGGACAGGGGGCCGCCGGGGAGCTGTTTTTT,CASSPGQGAAGELFF
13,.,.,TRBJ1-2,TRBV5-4,TGTGCCAGCAGATCTACAGTTAACTATGGCTACACCTTC,CASRSTVNYGYTF
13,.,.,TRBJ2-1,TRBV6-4,TGTGCCAGCAGTGACAGAGGTTTTGATGAGCAGTTCTTC,CASSDRGFDEQFF
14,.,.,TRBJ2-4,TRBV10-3,TGTGCCATCAGTGTTACGATGACTTCCACCCTTCAGTACTTC,CAISVTMTSTLQYF
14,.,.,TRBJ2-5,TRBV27,TGTGCCAGCAGTTTTACAGGGCTTTTAGAGACCCAGTACTTC,CASSFTGLLETQYF
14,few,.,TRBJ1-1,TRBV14,TGTGCCAGCAGATTCCCTTGGCCCAACACTGAAGCTTTCTTT,CASRFPWPNTEAFF
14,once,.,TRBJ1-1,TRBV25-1,TGTGCCAGCGTCTCCCATAATGAGGGCACTGAAGCTTTCTTT,CASVSHNEGTEAFF
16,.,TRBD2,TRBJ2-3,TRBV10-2,TGCGCCAGCAGCCCCCCCGGGACTAGCGGGGGGAATACGCAGTATTTT,CASSPPGTSGGNTQYF
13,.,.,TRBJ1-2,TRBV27,TGTGCCAGCAAAAGATCCTGGGAGGACGGCTACACCTTC,CASKRSWEDGYTF
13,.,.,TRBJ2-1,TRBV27,TGTGCCAGCAGGGACAAGGCCTACAATGAGCAGTTCTTC,CASRDKAYNEQFF